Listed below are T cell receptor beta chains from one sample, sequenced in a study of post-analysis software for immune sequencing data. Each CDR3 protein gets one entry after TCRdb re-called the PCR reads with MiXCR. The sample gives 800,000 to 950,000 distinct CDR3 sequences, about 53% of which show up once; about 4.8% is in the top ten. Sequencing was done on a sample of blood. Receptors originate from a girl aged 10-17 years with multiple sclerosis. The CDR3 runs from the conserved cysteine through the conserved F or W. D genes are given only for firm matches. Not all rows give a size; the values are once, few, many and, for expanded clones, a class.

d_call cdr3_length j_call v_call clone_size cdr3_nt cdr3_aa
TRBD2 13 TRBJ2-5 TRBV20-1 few TGCAGTGCTAGAAGCGTCGCGGGAGAGGCGCAGTACTTC CSARSVAGEAQYF
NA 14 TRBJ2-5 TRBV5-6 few TGTGCCAGCAGCTTTGGTTTTGGCATGGAGACCCAGTACTTC CASSFGFGMETQYF
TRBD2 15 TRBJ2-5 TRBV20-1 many TGCAGTGCCCGGACTAGTGAATGGGCCCAAGAGACCCAGTACTTC CSARTSEWAQETQYF
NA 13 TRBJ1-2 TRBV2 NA TGTGCCAGCAGAACGGACCCCTCCGGTGGCTACACCTTC CASRTDPSGGYTF
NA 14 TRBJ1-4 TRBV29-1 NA TGCAGCGTCGTTGGACGGGGGAATAATGAAAAACTGTTTTTT CSVVGRGNNEKLFF
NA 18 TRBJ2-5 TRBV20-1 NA TGCAGTGCTAGGTCCACCCAAAGGGGAAGGGGGTCAGAAGAGACCCAGTACTTC CSARSTQRGRGSEETQYF
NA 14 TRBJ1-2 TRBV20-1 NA TGCAGTGCTAGAGAGCCAGCCGGGTACTATGGCCACACCTTC CSAREPAGYYGHTF
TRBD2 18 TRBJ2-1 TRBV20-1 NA TGTAGTGCTAGAACCTTGAGGGGGCTAGCGGGAGGGTACAATGAGCAGTTCTTC CSARTLRGLAGGYNEQFF
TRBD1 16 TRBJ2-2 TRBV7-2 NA TGTGCCAGCAGCCGGGGGACAGGGGTTAACACCGGGGAGCTGTTTTTT CASSRGTGVNTGELFF
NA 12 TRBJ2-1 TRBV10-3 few TGTGCCATCAGCAGGTTATTAGATGAGCAGTTCTTC CAISRLLDEQFF
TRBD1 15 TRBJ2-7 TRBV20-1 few TGCAGTGCTAGAGATTGGCAGGGGGCTACCTACGAGCAGTACTTC CSARDWQGATYEQYF
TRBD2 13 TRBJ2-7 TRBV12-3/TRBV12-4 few TGTGCCAGCAGGAAACTAGCGGGATACGAGCAGTACTTC CASRKLAGYEQYF
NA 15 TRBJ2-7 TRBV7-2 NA TGTGCCAGCAGCTCCCGTAGAGGAAGGTCCTACGAGCAGTACTTC CASSSRRGRSYEQYF
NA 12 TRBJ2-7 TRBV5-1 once TGCGCCAGCAGACAGGAATTTAACGAGCAGTACTTC CASRQEFNEQYF
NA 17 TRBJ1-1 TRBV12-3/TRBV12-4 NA TGTGCCAGCAGTTCCCCAACACAGGATCTAATGAACACTGAAGCTTTCTTT CASSSPTQDLMNTEAFF